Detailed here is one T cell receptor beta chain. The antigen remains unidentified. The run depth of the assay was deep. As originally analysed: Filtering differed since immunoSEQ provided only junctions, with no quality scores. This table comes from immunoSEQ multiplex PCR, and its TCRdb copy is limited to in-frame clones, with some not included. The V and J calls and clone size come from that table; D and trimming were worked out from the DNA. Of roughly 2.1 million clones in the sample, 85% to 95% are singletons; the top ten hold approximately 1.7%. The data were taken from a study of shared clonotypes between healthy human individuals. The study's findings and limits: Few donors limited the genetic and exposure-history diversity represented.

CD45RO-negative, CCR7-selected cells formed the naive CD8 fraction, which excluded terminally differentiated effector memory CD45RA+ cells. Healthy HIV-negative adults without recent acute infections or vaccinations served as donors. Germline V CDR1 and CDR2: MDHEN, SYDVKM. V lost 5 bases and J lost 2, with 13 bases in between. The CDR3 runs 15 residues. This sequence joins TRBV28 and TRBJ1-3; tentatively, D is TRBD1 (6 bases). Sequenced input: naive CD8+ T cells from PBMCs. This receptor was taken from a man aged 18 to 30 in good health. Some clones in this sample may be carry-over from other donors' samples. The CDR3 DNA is TGTGCCAGCAGTCCCCCAGGGGCACCTGGAAACACCATATATTTT. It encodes CASSPPGAPGNTIYF.